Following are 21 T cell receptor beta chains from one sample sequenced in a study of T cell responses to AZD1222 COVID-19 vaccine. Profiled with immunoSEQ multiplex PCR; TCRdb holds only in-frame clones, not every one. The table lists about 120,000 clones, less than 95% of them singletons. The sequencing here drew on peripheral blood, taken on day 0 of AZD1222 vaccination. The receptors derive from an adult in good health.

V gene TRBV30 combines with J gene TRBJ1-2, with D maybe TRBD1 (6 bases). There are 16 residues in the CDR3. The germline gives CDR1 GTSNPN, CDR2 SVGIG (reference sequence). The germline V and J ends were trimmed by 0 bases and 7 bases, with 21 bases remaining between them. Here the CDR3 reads CAWSVIREGRGGGYTF. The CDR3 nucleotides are TGTGCCTGGAGTGTAATCAGGGAAGGTAGAGGGGGTGGCTACACCTTC.

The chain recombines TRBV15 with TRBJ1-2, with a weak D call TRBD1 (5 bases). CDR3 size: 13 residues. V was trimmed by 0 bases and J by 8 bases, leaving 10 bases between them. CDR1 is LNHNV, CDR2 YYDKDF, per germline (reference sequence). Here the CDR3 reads CATSRDMGEGYTF. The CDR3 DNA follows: TGTGCCACCAGCAGAGATATGGGGGAAGGCTACACCTTC.

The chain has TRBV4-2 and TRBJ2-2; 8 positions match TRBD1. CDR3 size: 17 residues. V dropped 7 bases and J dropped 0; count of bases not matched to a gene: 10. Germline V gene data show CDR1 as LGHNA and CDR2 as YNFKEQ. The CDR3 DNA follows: TGTGCCAGCACCAAAGACCCGGGACAGGCGAACACCGGGGAGCTGTTTTTT. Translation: CASTKDPGQANTGELFF.

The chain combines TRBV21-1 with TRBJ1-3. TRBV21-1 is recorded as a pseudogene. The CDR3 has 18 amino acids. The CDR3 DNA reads TGTGCCAGCAGCAAAGCGTCGTCGGGCAGTAGCTCTGGAAACACCATATATTTT. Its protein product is CASSKASSGSSSGNTIYF.

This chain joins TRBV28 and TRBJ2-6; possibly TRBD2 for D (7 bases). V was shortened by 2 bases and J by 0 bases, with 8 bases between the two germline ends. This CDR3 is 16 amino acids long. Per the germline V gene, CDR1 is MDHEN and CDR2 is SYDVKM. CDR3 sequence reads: CASSLRGGSGANVLTF. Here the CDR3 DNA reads TGTGCCAGCAGTTTAAGGGGGGGCTCTGGGGCCAACGTCCTGACTTTC. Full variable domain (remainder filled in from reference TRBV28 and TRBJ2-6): DVKVTQSSRYLVKRTGEKVFLECVQDMDHENMFWYRQDPGLGLRLIYFSYDVKMKEKGDIPEGYSVSREKKERFSLILESASTNQTSMYLCASSLRGGSGANVLTFGAGSRLTVL.

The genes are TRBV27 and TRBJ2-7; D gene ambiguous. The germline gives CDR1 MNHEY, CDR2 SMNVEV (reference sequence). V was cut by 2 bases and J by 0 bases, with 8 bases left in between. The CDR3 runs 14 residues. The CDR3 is CASSLGIRSYEQYF. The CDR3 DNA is TGTGCCAGCAGTTTAGGGATCCGCTCCTACGAGCAGTACTTC.

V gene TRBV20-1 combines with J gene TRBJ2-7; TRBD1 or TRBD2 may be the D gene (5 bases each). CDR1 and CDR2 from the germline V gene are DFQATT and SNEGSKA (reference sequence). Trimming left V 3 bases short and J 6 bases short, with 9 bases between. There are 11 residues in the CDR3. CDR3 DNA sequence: TGCAGTGCTAGGGGGGACGCCGAGCAGTACTTC. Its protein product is CSARGDAEQYF.

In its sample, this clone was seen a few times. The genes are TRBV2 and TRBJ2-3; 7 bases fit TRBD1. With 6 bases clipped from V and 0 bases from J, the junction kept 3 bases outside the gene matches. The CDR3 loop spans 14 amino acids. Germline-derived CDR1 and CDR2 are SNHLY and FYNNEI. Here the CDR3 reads CASSGTVSTDTQYF. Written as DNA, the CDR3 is TGTGCCAGCAGCGGGACAGTCAGCACAGATACGCAGTATTTT.

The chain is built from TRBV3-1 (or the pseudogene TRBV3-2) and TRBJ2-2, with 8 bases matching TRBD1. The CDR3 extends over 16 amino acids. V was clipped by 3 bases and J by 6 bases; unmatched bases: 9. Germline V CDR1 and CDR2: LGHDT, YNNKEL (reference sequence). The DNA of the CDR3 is TGTGCCAGCAGCCAGCGGGGACAGGAATTCCCCGGGGAGCTGTTTTTT. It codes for CASSQRGQEFPGELFF.

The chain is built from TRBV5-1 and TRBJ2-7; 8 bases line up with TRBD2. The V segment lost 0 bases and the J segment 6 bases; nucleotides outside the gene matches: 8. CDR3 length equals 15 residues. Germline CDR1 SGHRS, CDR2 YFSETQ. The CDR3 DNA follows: TGCGCCAGCAGCTTGGACGGGACTAGGTCTGCCGAGCAGTACTTC. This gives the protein CASSLDGTRSAEQYF. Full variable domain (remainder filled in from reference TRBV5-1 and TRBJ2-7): KAGVTQTPRYLIKTRGQQVTLSCSPISGHRSVSWYQQTPGQGLQFLFEYFSETQRNKGNFPGRFSGRQFSNSRSEMNVSTLELGDSALYLCASSLDGTRSAEQYFGPGTRLTVT.

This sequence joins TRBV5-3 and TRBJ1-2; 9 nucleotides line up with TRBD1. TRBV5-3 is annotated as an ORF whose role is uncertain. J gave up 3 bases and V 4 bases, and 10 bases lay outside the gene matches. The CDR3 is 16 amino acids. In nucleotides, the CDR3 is TGTGCCAGAAGCATCGGGACAGGGAAAAGTGACTATGGCTACACCTTC. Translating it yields CARSIGTGKSDYGYTF.

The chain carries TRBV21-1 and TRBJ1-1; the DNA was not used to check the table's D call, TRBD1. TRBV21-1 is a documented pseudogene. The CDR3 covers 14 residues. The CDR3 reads CASTRQVMNTEAFF. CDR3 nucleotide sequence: TGTGCCAGCACAAGACAGGTAATGAACACTGAAGCTTTCTTT.

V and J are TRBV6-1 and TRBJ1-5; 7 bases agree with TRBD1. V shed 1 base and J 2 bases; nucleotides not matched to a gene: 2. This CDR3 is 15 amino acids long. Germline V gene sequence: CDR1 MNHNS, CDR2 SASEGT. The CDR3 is CASSEVQGGNQPQHF. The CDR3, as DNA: TGTGCCAGCAGTGAAGTCCAGGGGGGCAATCAGCCCCAGCATTTT.

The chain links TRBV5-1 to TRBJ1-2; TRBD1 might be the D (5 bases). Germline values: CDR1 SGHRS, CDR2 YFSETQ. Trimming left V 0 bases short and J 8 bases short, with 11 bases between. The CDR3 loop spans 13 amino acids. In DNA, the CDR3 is TGCGCCAGCAGCTTGGTTACCGGGGACGGCTACACCTTC. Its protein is CASSLVTGDGYTF.

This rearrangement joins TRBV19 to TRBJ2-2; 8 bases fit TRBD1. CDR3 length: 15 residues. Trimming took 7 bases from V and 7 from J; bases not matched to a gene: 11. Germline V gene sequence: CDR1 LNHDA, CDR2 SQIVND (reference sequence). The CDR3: CASTTSDRVGGELFF. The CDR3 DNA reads TGTGCCAGTACTACTTCGGACAGGGTCGGCGGGGAGCTGTTTTTT.

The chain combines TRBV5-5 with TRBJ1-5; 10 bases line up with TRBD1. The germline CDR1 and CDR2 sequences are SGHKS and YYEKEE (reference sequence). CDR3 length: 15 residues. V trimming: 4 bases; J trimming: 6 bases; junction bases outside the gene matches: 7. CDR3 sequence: CASSRDRGLSQPQHF. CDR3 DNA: TGTGCCAGCAGCAGAGACAGGGGGCTTAGTCAGCCCCAGCATTTT.

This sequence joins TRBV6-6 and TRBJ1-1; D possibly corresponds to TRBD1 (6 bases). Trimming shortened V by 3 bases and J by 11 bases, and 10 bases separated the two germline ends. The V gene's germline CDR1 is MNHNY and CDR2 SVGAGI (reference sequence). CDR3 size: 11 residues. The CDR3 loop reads CASSYGGLAFF. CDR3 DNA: TGTGCCAGCAGTTATGGGGGGCTGGCTTTCTTT.

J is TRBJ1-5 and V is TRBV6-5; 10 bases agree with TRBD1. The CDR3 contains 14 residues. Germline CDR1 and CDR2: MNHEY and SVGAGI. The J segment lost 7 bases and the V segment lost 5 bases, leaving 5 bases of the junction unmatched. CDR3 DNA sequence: TGTGCCAGCAGTAAGGGGACAGGGGAACAGCCCCAGCATTTT. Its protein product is CASSKGTGEQPQHF.

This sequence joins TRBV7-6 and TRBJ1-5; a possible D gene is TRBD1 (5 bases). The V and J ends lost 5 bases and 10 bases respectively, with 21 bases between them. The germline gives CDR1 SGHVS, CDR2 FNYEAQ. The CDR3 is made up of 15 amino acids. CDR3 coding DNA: TGTGCCAGCAGCCTCACGCGGGGGGTTGATCGACCCCAGCATTTT. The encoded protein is CASSLTRGVDRPQHF.

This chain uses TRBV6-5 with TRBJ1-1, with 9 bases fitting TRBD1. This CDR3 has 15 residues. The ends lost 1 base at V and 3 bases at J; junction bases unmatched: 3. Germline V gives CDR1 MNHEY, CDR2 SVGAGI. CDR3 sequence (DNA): TGTGCCAGCAGTTACTTCGGGACAGGGCACACTGAAGCTTTCTTT. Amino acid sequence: CASSYFGTGHTEAFF.

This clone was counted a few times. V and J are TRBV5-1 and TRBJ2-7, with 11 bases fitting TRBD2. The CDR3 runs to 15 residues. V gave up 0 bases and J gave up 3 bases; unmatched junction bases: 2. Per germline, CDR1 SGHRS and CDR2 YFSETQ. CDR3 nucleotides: TGCGCCAGCAGCTTGGGACTAGCGGGGCTCTACGAGCAGTACTTC. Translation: CASSLGLAGLYEQYF.